The following is a T cell receptor (beta chain) sequence with its context. Its antigen is undetermined. This record comes from a study of PD-L1 blockade in urothelial cancer. Overall study results and limits: When measured at 3 weeks, tumor-associated blood clones expanded more in durable-benefit patients.

Per the germline V gene, CDR1 is SGHRS and CDR2 is YFSETQ. Trimming stripped 4 bases from V and 2 bases from J, with 16 bases between. The CDR3 extends over 16 amino acids. Using immunoSEQ multiplex PCR, the repertoire was profiled, and TCRdb retains in-frame clones only, with some absent. The top ten hold around 0.9% of the sample, which has tens of thousands of clones, more than 85% seen once. Time point indicated: peripheral blood 6 weeks after treatment start. Locally advanced or metastatic urothelial carcinoma affected all patients. Sample contribution per patient ranged from 1 to 8, covering pretreatment and on-treatment.

The rearrangement joins TRBV5-1 to TRBJ2-1; maybe TRBD2 (6 bases). This receptor was identified in a woman at least 80 years old with urothelial cancer. The starting material was PBMCs, obtained around atezolizumab (anti-PD-L1) treatment. The CDR3 protein is CASSPPGGVAYNEQFF. The DNA for the CDR3 is TGCGCCAGCAGCCCCCCCGGGGGAGTGGCCTACAATGAGCAGTTCTTC.